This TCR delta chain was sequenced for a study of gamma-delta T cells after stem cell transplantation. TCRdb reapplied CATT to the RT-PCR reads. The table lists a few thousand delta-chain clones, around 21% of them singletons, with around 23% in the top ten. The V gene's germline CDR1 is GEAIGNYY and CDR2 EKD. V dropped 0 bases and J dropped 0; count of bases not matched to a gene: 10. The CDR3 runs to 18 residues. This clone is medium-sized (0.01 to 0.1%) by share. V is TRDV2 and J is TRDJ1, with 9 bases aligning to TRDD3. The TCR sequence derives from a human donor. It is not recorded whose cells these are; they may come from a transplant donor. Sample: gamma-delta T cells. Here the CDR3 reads CACDTLTGGMAYTDKLIF. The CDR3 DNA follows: TGTGCCTGTGACACCCTTACTGGGGGAATGGCGTACACCGATAAACTCATCTTT.